The clone carrying this TCR beta chain was found a few times. Its antigen remains unidentified. V lost 0 bases and J lost 3, with 9 bases in between. There are 14 residues in the CDR3. The germline gives CDR1 DFQATT, CDR2 SNEGSKA (reference sequence). These data belong to a study of T cells after yellow fever vaccination. Regarding the study as a whole: A small share of clonotypes appeared in both CD4 and CD8 compartments.

TCRdb independently ran MiXCR on the 5' RACE reads; one entry per CDR3 protein. The sample shows roughly 520,000 distinct CDR3 sequences, 20% to 25% of them seen only once. This clonotype was sampled from a young man who received the YFV17D yellow fever vaccine. J is TRBJ2-4 and V is TRBV20-1, with D hard to call. The sample in question was PBMCs, obtained roughly 20 days after the first yellow fever vaccination. The CDR3 DNA sequence: TGCAGTGCTAGAGAGGGGTACGGCAAAAACATTCAGTACTTC. This translates into CSAREGYGKNIQYF.